The subject of this entry is one TCR beta chain. Original methodology: Reference gene primer amplification gave estimated nucleated cell counts. The repertoire was sequenced with immunoSEQ multiplex PCR; TCRdb's copy has only in-frame clones and lacks some. From that table come the V and J calls and clone size; the DNA was used to work out D and trimming. The sample carries 250,000 to 300,000 clones, around four fifths recorded once. These data are taken from a study of blood T cell repertoires in COVID-19. Study context: The cDNA or gDNA used as material had been derived from T cells, B-cell-depleted T cells, or PBMCs.

V lost 7 bases to trimming and J lost 2 bases; unmatched junction nucleotides: 11. CDR1 is MNHEY and CDR2 is SVGAGI in the germline V gene. This CDR3 has 15 residues. Sequenced material: peripheral blood. This clonotype was obtained from a man older than 75 with acute or convalescent COVID-19. The chain is built from TRBV6-5 and TRBJ2-7; TRBD1 agrees at 7 bases. The CDR3 protein is CASTSPGQLAYEQYF. As DNA, the CDR3 is TGTGCCAGCACTTCGCCGGGACAGCTGGCCTACGAGCAGTACTTC.